This TCR beta chain was sequenced in a study of early T cells in non-severe SARS-CoV-2 infection (dated by TCRdb to the early 2020s). Regarding the complete study: Because TCR sequencing relied on bulk RNA taken from unsorted whole blood, pairing of alpha and beta chains was not possible.

The study was a case-control design nested within a healthcare worker cohort in London, UK, with weekly nasopharyngeal swab PCR tests and blood sampling. Healthcare workers were recruited during the week of the UK lockdown, between 23 and 31 March 2020, and followed weekly for up to 16 weeks. The protocol used for the library was 5' RACE. Sequencing instrument: NextSeq 500. Unique molecular identifiers were attached to individual cDNA molecules in the TCR library protocol so that sequencing error and PCR bias could be corrected. Both TCR alpha and beta chains were sequenced, and tight co-correlation was observed between alpha and beta sequence abundances in each sample. The study's processing was this. Decombinator V4 was used to perform V gene, J gene and CDR3 annotation of TCR sequences. Expanded TCRs were defined as changing significantly between any two time points under a Poisson model with p below 0.0001. TCR abundances were normalised to the total number of TCRs sequenced per sample and were expressed as counts per million. MAIT TCRs were defined by TRAV1-2 paired with TRAJ12, TRAJ20 or TRAJ33, and iNKT TCRs by TRAV10 paired with TRAJ18. VDJdb, accessed 1 November 2021, was searched for CMV, EBV and SARS-CoV-2 annotated TCRs, excluding TCRs annotated for multiple antigens. TCRdb reprocessing: public reads trimmed at Q25 with fastp, clones called with MiXCR, in-frame beta chains kept. Merged by CDR3 protein, the rows form single entries marked with the most common genes and DNA. The V and J calls come from TCRdb's annotation, not from the publication. Recorded for this sample are fewer than 60,000 distinct CDR3 sequences; 12% of them occurred a single time. Jointly, the top ten make up 7.5% to 9.5% of the sample.

The investigation overall reported the following: VDJdb matching was skewed toward anti-spike CD8 responses and likely underestimated virus-specific expansions, missing private and CD4 specificities.

From the cysteine through the phenylalanine, the CDR3 covers 12 amino acids. CDR3 DNA only is kept here, 36 bases in frame from base 1. V is cut back by 3 bases and J by 8 bases, with 3 bases in the junction unmatched. The germline V gene yields SGHTA for CDR1 and FQGTGA for CDR2. This clonotype appeared many times. The target of this receptor is not known. Base qualities are not recorded, but no much larger clone differs from it by a single base. The sequence was collected from an adult who was a healthcare worker with PCR-confirmed SARS-CoV-2 infection or an uninfected control (not recorded which). Sequenced: whole blood. The V gene is TRBV7-3 and the J gene is TRBJ1-1; the central 7 bases match TRBD1. The bases are TGTGCCAGCAGCTTTGGGACAGCGGAAGCTTTCTTT. This yields the protein CASSFGTAEAFF.